In this sample, the clone carrying this T cell receptor (beta chain) turned up many times. Antigen specificity is unknown. This specimen comes from a study of T cells after yellow fever vaccination. Study conclusions and caveats: High-abundance clonotypes from the bulk population could contaminate FACS-sorted repertoires. At approximately 95% for CD4 and just over 85% for CD8, most primary-vaccination clones showed up again after the booster.

V was clipped by 1 base and J by 2 bases, with 24 bases between them. The CDR3 contains 19 residues. From germline, CDR1 is LGHNA and CDR2 YSLEER. By 5'RACE template switching, TCR cDNA was produced, with a universal primer site and UMIs added in the process. Using its own MiXCR run on the 5' RACE reads, TCRdb lists one record per CDR3 protein. The sample has 450,000 to 650,000 distinct CDR3 sequences, roughly a fifth seen once. The TCR comes from a man aged 18 to 30 who received the YFV17D yellow fever vaccine. The material was PBMCs, obtained 20 to 25 days after the first yellow fever vaccination. The rearrangement joins TRBV4-3 to TRBJ2-7; D is perhaps TRBD2 (5 bases). The CDR3 protein is CASSQGRSSRPPSAYEQYF. The CDR3 DNA sequence: TGCGCCAGCAGCCAAGGGAGATCTAGCCGCCCCCCTTCAGCCTACGAGCAGTACTTC.